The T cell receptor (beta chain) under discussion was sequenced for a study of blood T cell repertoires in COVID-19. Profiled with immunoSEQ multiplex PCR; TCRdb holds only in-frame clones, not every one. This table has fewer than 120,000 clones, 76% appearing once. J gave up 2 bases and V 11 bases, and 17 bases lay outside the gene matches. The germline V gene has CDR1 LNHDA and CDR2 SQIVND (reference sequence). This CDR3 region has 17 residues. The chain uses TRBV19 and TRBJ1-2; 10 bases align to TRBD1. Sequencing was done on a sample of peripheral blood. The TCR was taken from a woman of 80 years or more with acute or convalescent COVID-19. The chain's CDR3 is CAASPHRDRGFNYGYTF. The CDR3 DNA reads TGTGCCGCCTCACCCCACCGGGACAGGGGCTTCAACTATGGCTACACCTTC.